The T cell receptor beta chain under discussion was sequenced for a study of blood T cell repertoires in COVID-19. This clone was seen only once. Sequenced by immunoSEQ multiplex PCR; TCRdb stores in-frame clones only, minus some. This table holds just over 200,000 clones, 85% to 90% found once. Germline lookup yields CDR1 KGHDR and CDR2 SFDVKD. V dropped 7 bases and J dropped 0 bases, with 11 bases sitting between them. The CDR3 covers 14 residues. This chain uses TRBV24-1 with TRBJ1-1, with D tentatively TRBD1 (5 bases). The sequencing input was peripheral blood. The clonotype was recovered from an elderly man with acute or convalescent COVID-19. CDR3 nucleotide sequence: TGTGCCACCAGGGCGACAGCCATGAACACTGAAGCTTTCTTT. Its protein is CATRATAMNTEAFF.